The 23 T cell receptor beta chains below all came from one sample that was sequenced in a study of cytotoxic CD8 clonotypes in ibrutinib-treated CLL. Sequencing used immunoSEQ multiplex PCR; TCRdb keeps in-frame clones, though not all of them. Of fewer than 400,000 clones listed, roughly 71% were seen once; the top ten hold roughly 6.7%. The source material was PBMCs, sampled after 36 months of ibrutinib treatment. These receptors came from a human donor with chronic lymphocytic leukemia.

The chain recombines TRBV9 with TRBJ2-7; a weak D match, TRBD2 (6 bases). The CDR3 runs to 14 residues. The germline CDR1 and CDR2 sequences are SGDLS and YYNGEE. The V gene lost 0 bases and the J gene lost 2 bases, with 9 bases spanning the gap. This chain's CDR3 is CASSVGGRPYEQYF. The DNA for the CDR3 is TGTGCCAGCAGCGTAGGGGGGAGGCCCTACGAGCAGTACTTC.

The chain couples TRBV29-1 to TRBJ2-1, with a possible D match to TRBD2 (6 bases). V lost 7 bases and J lost 7, with 11 bases in between. The V gene's germline CDR1 is SQVTM and CDR2 ANQGSEA. CDR3 size: 11 residues. The CDR3 nucleotides read TGCAGCGCTTGGGCGGGAAATGAGCAGTTCTTC. Protein sequence: CSAWAGNEQFF.

V usage is TRBV7-9 and J usage is TRBJ2-7, with 9 nucleotides matching TRBD1. There are 14 residues in the CDR3. J gave up 7 bases and V 4 bases, and 8 bases lay outside the gene matches. Germline V gene lookup returns CDR1 SEHNR and CDR2 FQNEAQ (reference sequence). CDR3 in DNA: TGTGCCAGCAGCTCCTGGGACAGGGTGAGGGAGCAGTACTTC. Its protein is CASSSWDRVREQYF.

V usage is TRBV15 and J usage is TRBJ2-7; D is undetermined. Germline values: CDR1 LNHNV, CDR2 YYDKDF (reference sequence). The CDR3 runs to 14 residues. Trimming took 8 bases from V and 5 from J, leaving 19 bases between them. The CDR3 protein is CATSDLNSYHEQYF. CDR3 nucleotide sequence: TGTGCCACCTCGGACCTCAACAGCTATCACGAGCAGTACTTC.

The V gene is TRBV4-1, the J gene TRBJ1-1; D not certain. Between the trimmed V and J ends, which lost 4 bases and 2 bases, there was a span of 8 bases. Germline assignment: CDR1 MGHRA and CDR2 YSYEKL. The CDR3 runs 13 residues. The CDR3 nucleotides read TGCGCCAGCAGCCGGGAAGGAAACACTGAAGCTTTCTTT. Its protein product is CASSREGNTEAFF.

The chain uses TRBV29-1 and TRBJ1-1; TRBD1 matches at 11 bases. The CDR3 has 17 residues. Germline CDR1 reads SQVTM; CDR2 reads ANQGSEA. V shed 2 bases, J shed 4 bases, and the junction held 12 bases outside the gene matches. The CDR3 region has the DNA TGCAGCGTTGAATACCTCCGGGACAGGGGGTTCGGCACTGAAGCTTTCTTT. This sequence encodes CSVEYLRDRGFGTEAFF.

The rearrangement uses TRBV7-9 and TRBJ2-1; no clear D. The CDR3 sequence is 16 residues long. V lost 1 base, J lost 0 bases, and 10 bases lay in between. Germline V lookup: CDR1 SEHNR, CDR2 FQNEAQ (reference sequence). The CDR3 is CASSLVGLSSYNEQFF. In DNA, the CDR3 is TGTGCCAGCAGCTTAGTAGGTCTTAGCTCCTACAATGAGCAGTTCTTC.

This clone occurred once. The chain is built from TRBV9 and TRBJ1-1; tentatively, D is TRBD1 (6 bases). The CDR3 is 15 residues long. V was trimmed by 4 bases and J by 1 base, leaving 14 bases between them. Per germline, CDR1 SGDLS and CDR2 YYNGEE. In nucleotides, the CDR3 is TGTGCCAGCAGCCCCAGAGGGGGGCAGAACACTGAAGCTTTCTTT. Its protein product is CASSPRGGQNTEAFF.

V gene TRBV7-6 combines with J gene TRBJ2-7, with 7 bases matching TRBD1. The CDR3 consists of 14 residues. CDR1 SGHVS and CDR2 FNYEAQ come from the germline V gene. Trimming took 1 base from V and 3 from J; bases not matched to a gene: 3. The CDR3 reads CASSLGAGGYEQYF. The CDR3 DNA reads TGTGCCAGCAGCTTAGGGGCAGGGGGCTACGAGCAGTACTTC.

The chain recombines TRBV6-5 with TRBJ2-7; TRBD2 matches 8 bases. Germline lookup yields CDR1 MNHEY and CDR2 SVGAGI. Germline trimming cut 6 bases from V and 3 bases from J; bases unmatched to any gene: 10. The CDR3 extends over 15 amino acids. CDR3: CASSLGGASNYEQYF. DNA for the CDR3: TGTGCCAGCAGCCTCGGGGGGGCCTCGAACTACGAGCAGTACTTC.

V is TRBV9 and J is TRBJ2-1; D gene ambiguous. The CDR3 is made up of 13 amino acids. In germline, CDR1 is SGDLS, CDR2 YYNGEE. V was clipped by 0 bases and J by 12 bases, with 13 bases between them. CDR3 in DNA: TGTGCCAGCAGCGTAGGGAGTAATGCTATGCAGTTCTTC. This codes for CASSVGSNAMQFF.

The chain has TRBV5-1 and TRBJ2-4; D is unclear. Germline CDR1 and CDR2: SGHRS and YFSETQ. The CDR3 totals 15 residues. V was shortened by 0 bases and J by 0 bases, with 7 bases between the two germline ends. The CDR3 loop is CASSLALTAKNIQYF. The CDR3, as DNA: TGCGCCAGCAGCTTGGCATTGACAGCCAAAAACATTCAGTACTTC.

This clone was counted only a few times. The chain joins TRBV11-2 to TRBJ2-1, with D perhaps matching TRBD1 (6 bases). Trimming shortened V by 5 bases and J by 10 bases, and 18 bases separated the two germline ends. CDR1 and CDR2 from the germline V gene are SGHAT and FQNNGV. This CDR3 has 14 residues. The CDR3 protein is CASSPLNRVGEQFF. DNA of the CDR3: TGTGCCAGCAGCCCCCTTAACAGGGTCGGGGAGCAGTTCTTC.

This chain connects TRBV10-3 to TRBJ1-5; D perhaps matches TRBD1 (6 bases). Germline V gene lookup returns CDR1 ENHRY and CDR2 SYGVKD. The length of the CDR3 is 13 residues. V lost 6 bases to trimming and J lost 5 bases, with 11 bases between them. CDR3 residues: CAIRNRADQPQHF. The CDR3, as DNA: TGTGCCATCAGGAACAGGGCCGATCAGCCCCAGCATTTT.

V is TRBV4-3 and J is TRBJ2-1; TRBD2 aligns across 7 bases. This CDR3 is built from 16 residues. V trimming: 0 bases; J trimming: 5 bases; junction bases outside the gene matches: 7. Germline loops: CDR1 LGHNA, CDR2 YSLEER. The CDR3 region is CASSQDILGGNNEQFF. The CDR3 nucleotides are TGCGCCAGCAGCCAAGATATTTTGGGAGGGAACAATGAGCAGTTCTTC.

This chain uses TRBV30 with TRBJ1-1; possibly TRBD1 for D (5 bases). The germline V gene has CDR1 GTSNPN and CDR2 SVGIG (reference sequence). Trimming removed 3 bases from V and 1 base from J, with 21 bases in between. The length of the CDR3 is 17 residues. CDR3 residues: CAWRGRAKSRPNTEAFF. CDR3 nucleotides: TGTGCCTGGAGGGGCAGGGCGAAGTCTAGACCGAACACTGAAGCTTTCTTT.

The chain employs TRBV6-6 and TRBJ1-1; 7 positions match TRBD1. J gave up 2 bases and V 5 bases, and 5 bases lay outside the gene matches. Germline lookup yields CDR1 MNHNY and CDR2 SVGAGI (reference sequence). The CDR3 contains 14 residues. In DNA form, the CDR3 reads TGTGCCAGCAGTCCCGACAGGGATAACACTGAAGCTTTCTTT. Translated: CASSPDRDNTEAFF.

The chain is built from TRBV9 and TRBJ1-1; the match to TRBD1 covers 8 bases. The CDR3 consists of 17 residues. Unmatched junction bases numbered 11, after V lost 3 bases and J lost 1 base. Germline-derived CDR1 and CDR2 are SGDLS and YYNGEE. The CDR3 sequence is CASSEQRQGRPNTEAFF. Here the CDR3 DNA reads TGTGCCAGCAGCGAGCAGCGACAGGGGCGTCCGAACACTGAAGCTTTCTTT.

The chain couples TRBV18 to TRBJ1-5; D remains unclear. V was shortened by 5 bases and J by 2 bases, with 13 bases between the two germline ends. Germline values: CDR1 KGHSH, CDR2 LQKENI. CDR3 length: 15 amino acids. The CDR3 region has the DNA TGTGCCAGCTCAAAGTACGAGGGAGGCAATCAGCCCCAGCATTTT. The encoded protein is CASSKYEGGNQPQHF.

The rearrangement joins TRBV10-3 to TRBJ2-7, with D hard to call. This CDR3 comprises 16 residues. Germline loops: CDR1 ENHRY, CDR2 SYGVKD. Trimming removed 3 bases from V and 0 bases from J, with 15 bases in between. CDR3 coding DNA: TGTGCCATCAGTGAAGGGCAGGTCTTTAGCTCCTACGAGCAGTACTTC. Its protein product is CAISEGQVFSSYEQYF.

The chain is built from TRBV28 and TRBJ2-1, with D possibly matching TRBD1 (6 bases). CDR1 and CDR2 (germline): MDHEN, SYDVKM. V lost 0 bases and J 5 bases, leaving 23 bases between the germline ends. The length of the CDR3 is 19 residues. The CDR3 region is CASSLCWGQGGLCDNEQFF. Here the CDR3 DNA reads TGTGCCAGCAGTTTATGTTGGGGACAAGGTGGCTTGTGCGACAATGAGCAGTTCTTC. Full variable domain (missing parts from reference TRBV28 and TRBJ2-1): DVKVTQSSRYLVKRTGEKVFLECVQDMDHENMFWYRQDPGLGLRLIYFSYDVKMKEKGDIPEGYSVSREKKERFSLILESASTNQTSMYLCASSLCWGQGGLCDNEQFFGPGTRLTVL.

This clone was detected only a few times. V is TRBV7-8 and J is TRBJ1-5, with D perhaps matching TRBD1 (5 bases). Per the germline V gene, CDR1 is SGHVS and CDR2 is FQNEAQ. The V gene lost 0 bases and the J gene lost 6 bases, with 9 bases spanning the gap. The CDR3 loop spans 14 amino acids. The CDR3 DNA is TGTGCCAGCAGCTTAGCGATTGGGGGTCAGCCCCAGCATTTT. Translating it yields CASSLAIGGQPQHF.

This CDR3 is CASSMGPVWTYEQYF. The CDR3 nucleotides read TGTGCCAGTAGTATGGGCCCGGTATGGACCTACGAGCAGTACTTC. The chain combines TRBV19 with TRBJ2-7; D unresolved. Trimming took off 3 bases at V and 2 bases at J, with 14 bases between the two ends. This CDR3 comprises 15 residues. Germline-derived CDR1 and CDR2 are LNHDA and SQIVND (reference sequence).